The TCR beta chain under discussion was sequenced for a study of CD8 T cells in Susac syndrome. The T cells that were sequenced for TCR beta were CD8+ and CD4+ cells from blood. Treatment-naive patients with stable or active relapsing-remitting disease served as multiple sclerosis controls. In this sample, this clonotype turned up once. An amount of RNA that ranged from roughly 0.5 to 1 ug was reverse transcribed with random hexamers. The CDR3 of TCR beta was amplified by immunoSEQ multiplex PCR across 54 Vbeta and 13 Jbeta. TCRdb independently ran MiXCR on the immunoSEQ multiplex PCR reads; one entry per CDR3 protein. The sample has 140,000 to 150,000 distinct CDR3 sequences; 95% are singletons. V was pared by 0 bases and J by 6 bases, with 21 bases between. This CDR3 contains 17 residues. Germline loops: CDR1 SGDLS, CDR2 YYNGEE.

The receptor's source is a human donor with multiple sclerosis. The material sequenced was CD4+ T cells from PBMCs. The chain carries TRBV9 and TRBJ1-1; TRBD1 is a possible D gene (6 bases). The chain's CDR3 is CASSVDPPGQSPAEAFF. As DNA, the CDR3 is TGTGCCAGCAGCGTAGACCCCCCCGGACAGTCACCGGCTGAAGCTTTCTTT.